Below are 7 T cell receptor beta chains sequenced from a single sample in a study of T cell changes during pregnancy in multiple sclerosis. The table came from immunoSEQ multiplex PCR; TCRdb's copy has only in-frame clones and leaves some out. The sample carries roughly 75,000 clones, approximately 94% recorded once. The sample consisted of peripheral blood, taken after pregnancy. The receptors shown here come from a female donor in good health, enrolled as a control in a pregnancy study.

The V call is TRBV7-9, the J call TRBJ2-5; no definite D call. Germline V gene lookup returns CDR1 SEHNR and CDR2 FQNEAQ (reference sequence). V lost 10 bases, J lost 4 bases, and 19 bases lay in between. This CDR3 has 14 residues. CDR3 loop: CATTTYKVAETQYF. The CDR3 nucleotides read TGTGCCACCACAACCTACAAAGTAGCAGAGACCCAGTACTTC.

This clone was recorded once. This chain connects TRBV5-1 to TRBJ2-7; the match to TRBD1 covers 8 bases. The CDR3 is 15 residues long. The V gene's germline CDR1 is SGHRS and CDR2 YFSETQ. Losses at the gene ends were 4 bases for V and 5 bases for J; bases not matched to a gene: 11. CDR3 nucleotides: TGCGCCAGCAGCGACTCCGGGACAGGACGCGACGAGCAGTACTTC. Its translation: CASSDSGTGRDEQYF. The whole variable domain, filled in from reference TRBV5-1 and TRBJ2-7, reads KAGVTQTPRYLIKTRGQQVTLSCSPISGHRSVSWYQQTPGQGLQFLFEYFSETQRNKGNFPGRFSGRQFSNSRSEMNVSTLELGDSALYLCASSDSGTGRDEQYFGPGTRLTVT.

The J gene is TRBJ1-4, the V gene TRBV6-5; D is unclear. This CDR3 contains 14 residues. With 4 bases removed from V and 4 bases from J, the gap between germline ends came to 10 bases. CDR1 and CDR2 (germline): MNHEY, SVGAGI. The CDR3 region has the DNA TGTGCCAGCAGTTCTACAGAGGGTAATGAAAAACTGTTTTTT. Residues: CASSSTEGNEKLFF.

This clone was detected once. V gene TRBV7-2 combines with J gene TRBJ2-2, with no clear D. CDR1 is SGHTA, CDR2 FQGNSA, per germline. V was trimmed by 4 bases and J by 4 bases, leaving 13 bases between them. This CDR3 is 15 amino acids long. CDR3 sequence reads: CASSSTRSSTGELFF. The CDR3 DNA is TGTGCCAGCAGCTCAACGCGGTCGAGCACCGGGGAGCTGTTTTTT.

The chain links TRBV10-1 to TRBJ2-3, with 10 bases matching TRBD1. Per the germline V gene, CDR1 is WNHNN and CDR2 is SYGVQD (reference sequence). CDR3 length: 13 residues. V lost 8 bases to trimming and J lost 4 bases; unmatched junction nucleotides: 3. CDR3 residues: CASGQGDSDTQYF. DNA of the CDR3: TGCGCCAGCGGACAGGGGGATTCAGATACGCAGTATTTT.

The chain recombines TRBV5-1 with TRBJ1-2, with D uncertain. The CDR3 totals 14 residues. Germline values: CDR1 SGHRS, CDR2 YFSETQ. Trimming pared 2 bases from V and 0 bases from J, leaving 8 bases between. This CDR3 is CASSLSLANYGYTF. The CDR3 DNA reads TGCGCCAGCAGCTTATCCCTAGCTAACTATGGCTACACCTTC.

V is TRBV6-1 and J is TRBJ1-2, with D perhaps TRBD1 (5 bases). This CDR3 has 17 amino acids. Trimming removed 1 base at V and 4 bases at J, with 19 bases between. Germline V gene sequence: CDR1 MNHNS, CDR2 SASEGT. The CDR3 loop reads CASSEGWGGDAPYGYTF. The CDR3 DNA reads as TGTGCCAGCAGTGAAGGATGGGGGGGGGACGCCCCCTATGGCTACACCTTC.